This TCR beta chain comes out of a study of cytomegalovirus exposure and HLA in healthy donors. Assay: immunoSEQ multiplex PCR; the TCRdb copy retains only in-frame clones and omits some. This repertoire shows 150,000 to 200,000 clones, around 90% found once; its top ten account for roughly 3%. V was cut by 1 base and J by 2 bases, with 9 bases left in between. This CDR3 spans 14 amino acids. Germline lookup yields CDR1 SEHNR and CDR2 FQNEAQ (reference sequence). General study findings and limits: Across donors, most TCRs were seen rarely, yet some public ones were widespread. According to a subsequent analysis, TCR clusters from the first cohort were inclined to appear together in the 130 or so validation repertoires. According to the study, 160 or so TCR beta chains were cytomegalovirus-associated.

As regards this clone: The antigen is not known.

Separation from the approximately 690-subject first cohort characterized the roughly 120-subject validation cohort, to which the donors belonged. This sequence joins TRBV7-9 and TRBJ2-7; the D is unclear. The sample consisted of PBMCs. The TCR sequence derives from a woman younger than 30 in good health and CMV-seropositive. The chain's CDR3 is CASSLDVRPYEQYF. DNA for the CDR3: TGTGCCAGCAGCTTAGATGTCAGGCCCTACGAGCAGTACTTC.